This T cell receptor (beta chain) was profiled in a study of shared clonotypes between healthy human individuals. At the level of the study: Samples came from a couple of female and three male donors aged 18 to 49.

Terminally differentiated effector memory CD45RA+ cells were left out of the naive CD8 fraction, which was CD45RO-negative and positively selected for CCR7. Researchers divided each subset's genomic DNA evenly across several immunoSEQ plates. Method: immunoSEQ multiplex PCR; TCRdb's copy keeps in-frame clones and lacks some. The data show 750,000 to 1,000,000 clones, approximately 92% seen once. Germline CDR1 MNHNY, CDR2 SVGAGI (reference sequence). This CDR3 is built from 15 residues. V lost 0 bases and J 0 bases, leaving 8 bases between the germline ends. The gene calls are TRBV6-6 and TRBJ1-1; D gene uncertain. The sample consisted of naive CD8+ T cells sorted from blood. The receptor's source is a man aged 30 to 39 in good health. CDR3 in DNA: TGTGCCAGCAGTTACTCCGGGGATCTGAACACTGAAGCTTTCTTT. Translation gives CASSYSGDLNTEAFF.